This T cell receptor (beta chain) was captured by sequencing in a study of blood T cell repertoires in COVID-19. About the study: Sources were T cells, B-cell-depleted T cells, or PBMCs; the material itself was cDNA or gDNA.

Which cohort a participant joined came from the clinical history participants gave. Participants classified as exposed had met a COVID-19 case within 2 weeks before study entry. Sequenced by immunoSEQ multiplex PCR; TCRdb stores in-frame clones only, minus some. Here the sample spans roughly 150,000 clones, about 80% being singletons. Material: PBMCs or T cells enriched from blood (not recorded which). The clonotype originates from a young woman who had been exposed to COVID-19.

CDR3 in DNA: TGTGCCAGCAGTTTTTCAGGGGGTGGCTACACCTTC. Its translation: CASSFSGGGYTF. V is TRBV12-3 or TRBV12-4 and J is TRBJ1-2; TRBD1 matches 7 bases. V was pared by 3 bases and J by 7 bases, with 2 bases of the junction left unmatched. The CDR3 is 12 residues long.